The 22 T cell receptor beta chains in this list originate from one sample, sequenced in a study of shared clonotypes between healthy human individuals. As defined, naive CD8 cells were CD45RO-negative and positively selected for CCR7, with terminally differentiated effector memory CD45RA+ cells excluded. TCRdb's table, derived via immunoSEQ multiplex PCR, lists solely in-frame clones and lacks some. The sample yields about 650,000 clones, roughly 96% seen once. The sample consisted of naive CD8+ T cells sorted from blood. The receptors derive from a woman aged 25 to 39 in good health.

The V gene is TRBV5-1, the J gene TRBJ2-7; D is ambiguous. The germline V gene encodes CDR1 SGHRS and CDR2 YFSETQ. This CDR3 is built from 13 residues. Trimming took 1 base from V and 5 from J, leaving 10 bases between them. CDR3 nucleotides: TGCGCCAGCAGCTTGATAGGGTCGGACGAGCAGTACTTC. Amino acids: CASSLIGSDEQYF.

The V call is TRBV7-9, the J call TRBJ2-5; D is possibly TRBD2 (6 bases). V lost 2 bases and J 5 bases, leaving 12 bases between the germline ends. The CDR3 sequence is 14 residues long. CDR1 SEHNR and CDR2 FQNEAQ come from the germline V gene (reference sequence). The CDR3 DNA sequence: TGTGCCAGCAGCTTATCGGAGGGAGCGGAGACCCAGTACTTC. Translation gives CASSLSEGAETQYF.

This chain links TRBV6-6 with TRBJ2-7, with TRBD2 as a possible D gene (6 bases). The CDR3 sequence is 13 residues long. In germline, CDR1 is MNHNY, CDR2 SVGAGI (reference sequence). Trimming left V 2 bases short and J 2 bases short, with 7 bases between. This chain's CDR3 is CASSYPGAYEQYF. The CDR3 DNA reads TGTGCCAGCAGTTACCCGGGGGCCTACGAGCAGTACTTC.

J is TRBJ2-3 and V is TRBV28, with D perhaps TRBD1 or TRBD2 (5 bases each). The germline V gene has CDR1 MDHEN and CDR2 SYDVKM. The CDR3 consists of 15 residues. V shed 2 bases and J shed 5 bases, with 14 bases lying between them. The CDR3 DNA reads as TGTGCCAGCAGTTTAATCTTCGGGGACCGAGATACGCAGTATTTT. Translated: CASSLIFGDRDTQYF. Together with reference TRBV28 and TRBJ2-3, the CDR3 gives the full variable domain: DVKVTQSSRYLVKRTGEKVFLECVQDMDHENMFWYRQDPGLGLRLIYFSYDVKMKEKGDIPEGYSVSREKKERFSLILESASTNQTSMYLCASSLIFGDRDTQYFGPGTRLTVL.

The rearrangement uses TRBV19 and TRBJ2-1, with TRBD1 matching over 9 bases. This CDR3 comprises 15 residues. J gave up 9 bases and V 5 bases, and 11 bases lay outside the gene matches. Germline values: CDR1 LNHDA, CDR2 SQIVND (reference sequence). In DNA form, the CDR3 reads TGTGCCAGTAGTGTCTCCGGGACAGGGTATGCTGAGCAGTTCTTC. Its protein product is CASSVSGTGYAEQFF.

The V and J genes are TRBV7-8 and TRBJ1-1; D is unclear. With 0 bases removed from V and 2 bases from J, the gap between germline ends came to 7 bases. The CDR3 loop spans 14 amino acids. Germline assignment: CDR1 SGHVS and CDR2 FQNEAQ. The CDR3: CASSLARVNTEAFF. The CDR3 DNA reads TGTGCCAGCAGCTTAGCTAGGGTTAACACTGAAGCTTTCTTT.

This clone was counted once. The genes are TRBV2 and TRBJ2-5; TRBD2 matches at 11 bases. Germline V CDR1 and CDR2: SNHLY, FYNNEI. J lost 3 bases, V lost 3 bases, and 3 bases had no gene match. The CDR3 is 15 amino acids. The CDR3 loop is CASSEGLAEEETQYF. CDR3 nucleotide sequence: TGTGCCAGCAGTGAGGGACTAGCGGAAGAAGAGACCCAGTACTTC.

This chain uses TRBV7-6 with TRBJ2-6; D is ambiguous. Deletions cut 1 base from V and 1 base from J, with 8 bases between. From germline, CDR1 is SGHVS and CDR2 FNYEAQ. The CDR3 extends over 16 amino acids. The CDR3 DNA follows: TGTGCCAGCAGCTTAGGAGTGGCGTCTGGGGCCAACGTCCTGACTTTC. Residues: CASSLGVASGANVLTF.

V and J are TRBV2 and TRBJ2-7; D call uncertain. The CDR3 runs 15 residues. The V end was cut by 0 bases, the J end by 4 bases, with 13 bases between. The germline gives CDR1 SNHLY, CDR2 FYNNEI. Written as DNA, the CDR3 is TGTGCCAGCAGTGAAGCGTTTGGGAACGAATACGAGCAGTACTTC. Amino acids: CASSEAFGNEYEQYF.

Regarding this clone: Other DNA sequences within the sample encode an identical CDR3. This sequence joins TRBV27 and TRBJ1-6; D gene uncertain. CDR1 is MNHEY and CDR2 is SMNVEV in the germline V gene (reference sequence). Deletions cut 5 bases from V and 9 bases from J, with 8 bases between. The length of the CDR3 is 12 residues. The CDR3 DNA is TGTGCCAGCAGTGCGGGCGGTTCACCCCTCCACTTT. It specifies CASSAGGSPLHF.

Comments on this clone: Other DNA sequences within the sample encode an identical CDR3. V usage is TRBV4-1 and J usage is TRBJ2-7; 11 positions agree with TRBD2. The junction had 3 bases not matched to a gene; V was cut back by 3 bases and J by 2 bases. In germline, CDR1 is MGHRA, CDR2 YSYEKL. CDR3 length: 15 residues. CDR3 in amino acids: CASSQGTSGAYEQYF. The DNA for the CDR3 is TGCGCCAGCAGCCAGGGGACTAGCGGAGCCTACGAGCAGTACTTC.

The V call is TRBV28, the J call TRBJ2-5, with D uncertain. CDR1 and CDR2 from the germline V gene are MDHEN and SYDVKM. Trimming stripped 1 base from V and 0 bases from J, with 6 bases between. CDR3 length equals 14 residues. The CDR3 DNA is TGTGCCAGCAGTTTATTCGGGTACCAAGAGACCCAGTACTTC. This codes for CASSLFGYQETQYF.

The rearrangement joins TRBV19 to TRBJ1-2, with 7 bases fitting TRBD1. The CDR3 is made up of 15 amino acids. Germline values: CDR1 LNHDA, CDR2 SQIVND (reference sequence). Unmatched junction bases numbered 9, after V lost 4 bases and J lost 4 bases. CDR3 nucleotide sequence: TGTGCCAGTAGTAGACAGGGTAGCCTCGGCTATGGCTACACCTTC. This gives the protein CASSRQGSLGYGYTF.

The gene calls are TRBV2 and TRBJ2-1, with D unresolved. Germline V gene data show CDR1 as SNHLY and CDR2 as FYNNEI. Trimming cost V 7 bases and J 5 bases, with 9 bases left between them. The CDR3 spans 12 residues. The CDR3 region has the DNA TGTGCCAGCAAGGTGCTAGACAATGAGCAGTTCTTC. This gives the protein CASKVLDNEQFF.

This chain links TRBV14 with TRBJ2-5; 9 nucleotides agree with TRBD2. The CDR3 totals 15 residues. Germline V gene lookup returns CDR1 SGHDN and CDR2 FVKESK. After removal of 1 base from V and 4 bases from J, the junction contained 4 bases not matched to a gene. The CDR3 is CASSQVAGVGETQYF. The CDR3 DNA is TGTGCCAGCAGCCAAGTAGCGGGAGTGGGAGAGACCCAGTACTTC.

V gene TRBV6-5 combines with J gene TRBJ1-2; the match to TRBD1 covers 7 bases. The CDR3 spans 13 residues. Germline lookup yields CDR1 MNHEY and CDR2 SVGAGI. The trim removed 5 bases at V and 5 bases at J, leaving 5 bases unmatched. The CDR3 loop is CASSLTGAYGYTF. DNA for the CDR3: TGTGCCAGCAGTCTTACAGGGGCTTATGGCTACACCTTC.

The chain employs TRBV6-5 and TRBJ2-5, with 7 positions matching TRBD2. Losses at the gene ends were 5 bases for V and 5 bases for J; bases not matched to a gene: 5. The CDR3 is made up of 13 amino acids. CDR1 is MNHEY, CDR2 SVGAGI, per germline. The CDR3 DNA follows: TGTGCCAGCAGTCCAGGACTAGATGAGACCCAGTACTTC. Protein product: CASSPGLDETQYF.

The V call is TRBV11-2, the J call TRBJ2-7, with unresolved D. CDR3 length: 13 residues. The V and J ends lost 3 bases and 2 bases respectively, with 8 bases between them. Germline V gene lookup returns CDR1 SGHAT and CDR2 FQNNGV. CDR3 region: CASSFRVPYEQYF. The CDR3 coding sequence is TGTGCCAGCAGCTTTAGAGTCCCCTACGAGCAGTACTTC.

The chain has TRBV27 and TRBJ1-5, with 8 bases matching TRBD1. The CDR3 sequence is 14 residues long. Germline loops: CDR1 MNHEY, CDR2 SMNVEV (reference sequence). J lost 6 bases, V lost 6 bases, and 7 bases had no gene match. The CDR3 coding sequence is TGTGCCAGCAGCCCTGACAGGGGACTTCAGCCCCAGCATTTT. Amino acids: CASSPDRGLQPQHF.

CDR3 sequence reads: CASRMGRLASYEQYF. The CDR3 nucleotides are TGTGCCAGCAGGATGGGTCGGCTAGCCTCCTACGAGCAGTACTTC. The chain combines TRBV6-1 with TRBJ2-7; the D gene is possibly TRBD2 (5 bases). CDR1 is MNHNS and CDR2 is SASEGT in the germline V gene. V lost 6 bases and J 0 bases, leaving 15 bases between the germline ends. This CDR3 is built from 15 residues.

The CDR3 DNA reads as TGTGCCAGCAGCCCCCAGACAGGGGGTCTAGCAGATACGCAGTATTTT. Encoded protein: CASSPQTGGLADTQYF. The chain uses TRBV7-6 and TRBJ2-3; 9 nucleotides align to TRBD1. V lost 5 bases and J lost 4; bases outside the gene matches: 10. CDR1 is SGHVS, CDR2 FNYEAQ, per germline. The CDR3 totals 16 residues.

The chain recombines TRBV5-1 with TRBJ2-5; no reliable D call. The J call may be mistaken, given a closer DNA end match to TRBJ2-7. The CDR3 spans 11 residues. CDR1 and CDR2 (germline): SGHRS, YFSETQ. CDR3 protein: CASSWGSEQYF. CDR3 bases: TGCGCCAGCAGCTGGGGATCCGAGCAGTACTTC.